The 30 T cell receptor beta chains presented below share a single source sample, sequenced in a study of T cell repertoires in cytomegalovirus infection. MiXCR, run by TCRdb on the reads, gives a single entry per CDR3 protein. The table has some 350,000 distinct CDR3 sequences, almost 30% seen once. The antigens for these receptors are not known. The specimen comprised cultured PBMCs, sampled from culture after CMV antigen stimulation. The receptors stem from a human donor in good health (CMV status not recorded). Some clones in this sample may be carry-over from other donors' samples.

CDR3 sequence: CASKDATGELFF. Written as DNA, the CDR3 is TGTGCCAGCAAGGACGCCACCGGGGAGCTGTTTTTT. The rearrangement uses TRBV6-6 and TRBJ2-2; D unresolved. The germline CDR1 and CDR2 sequences are MNHNY and SVGAGI (reference sequence). The CDR3 extends over 12 amino acids. V was clipped by 7 bases and J by 4 bases, with 7 bases between them.

V is TRBV12-3 or TRBV12-4 and J is TRBJ1-2; D possibly corresponds to TRBD1 (6 bases). This CDR3 is built from 14 residues. The ends were cut back, 2 bases at V and 8 bases at J, with 15 bases in the middle. CDR3 amino acids: CASSLLTGTSGYTF. The CDR3 nucleotides read TGTGCCAGCAGTTTATTGACAGGAACTAGCGGCTACACCTTC.

This clonotype occurred a few times. The gene calls are TRBV20-1 and TRBJ2-3; D is uncertain. V was cut by 0 bases and J by 0 bases, with 10 bases left in between. The CDR3 has 15 amino acids. CDR1 DFQATT and CDR2 SNEGSKA come from the germline V gene (reference sequence). The CDR3 protein is CSARDRSTSTDTQYF. The CDR3 DNA sequence: TGCAGTGCTAGAGATCGTAGTACTAGCACAGATACGCAGTATTTT.

In DNA, the CDR3 is TGTGCCAGCAGTTACCGAACCGGGTACGAGCAGTACTTC. The encoded protein is CASSYRTGYEQYF. The gene calls are TRBV6-7 and TRBJ2-7; D is unresolved. TRBV6-7 carries the ORF label, with uncertain function. With 2 bases removed from V and 4 bases from J, the gap between germline ends came to 9 bases. The CDR3 runs to 13 residues.

The chain recombines TRBV11-2 with TRBJ1-5; D possibly corresponds to TRBD1 (6 bases). The CDR3 consists of 17 residues. Trimming removed 5 bases from V and 0 bases from J, with 17 bases in between. The germline CDR1 and CDR2 sequences are SGHAT and FQNNGV. The CDR3: CASSAGGGAISNQPQHF. For the CDR3, the DNA is TGTGCCAGCAGCGCCGGGGGGGGGGCGATTAGCAATCAGCCCCAGCATTTT.

The V gene is TRBV10-3, the J gene TRBJ2-1; D is possibly TRBD2 (7 bases). This CDR3 comprises 17 residues. Trimming left V 9 bases short and J 6 bases short, with 27 bases between. Germline CDR1 and CDR2: ENHRY and SYGVKD. For the CDR3, the DNA is TGTGCCATTCAAGGCGATCTTGGGGGCGGGAGTAGCAATGAGCAGTTCTTC. It codes for CAIQGDLGGGSSNEQFF.

In its sample, this clonotype was seen a few times. The chain employs TRBV27 and TRBJ2-1, with a tentative D call TRBD1 (6 bases). CDR3 length: 12 residues. Germline V lookup: CDR1 MNHEY, CDR2 SMNVEV (reference sequence). Trimming took off 10 bases at V and 4 bases at J, with 11 bases between the two ends. The CDR3 spells CATGTLYNEQFF. CDR3 in DNA: TGTGCCACCGGGACATTGTACAATGAGCAGTTCTTC.

The CDR3 spells CASKPQASNTEAFF. The CDR3 DNA follows: TGTGCCAGCAAACCACAGGCCTCGAACACTGAAGCTTTCTTT. This rearrangement joins TRBV11-2 to TRBJ1-1, with D maybe TRBD1 (5 bases). The CDR3 runs 14 residues. V lost 7 bases, J lost 1 base, and 13 bases lay in between. Germline lookup yields CDR1 SGHAT and CDR2 FQNNGV. Combining the CDR3 with reference TRBV11-2 and TRBJ1-1 gives the whole variable domain EAGVAQSPRYKIIEKRQSVAFWCNPISGHATLYWYQQILGQGPKLLIQFQNNGVVDDSQLPKDRFSAERLKGVDSTLKIQPAKLEDSAVYLCASKPQASNTEAFFGQGTRLTVV.

This clonotype has only a few counts. CDR3 coding DNA: TGTGCCAGCAGACCGACGTGGGTCTCTGGAAACACCATATATTTT. This codes for CASRPTWVSGNTIYF. The gene calls are TRBV6-1 and TRBJ1-3; no definite D call. CDR1 is MNHNS and CDR2 is SASEGT in the germline V gene. The CDR3 is 15 amino acids. V was clipped by 6 bases and J by 0 bases, with 12 bases between them.

This clonotype was seen only a few times. The rearrangement uses TRBV5-1 and TRBJ2-5; no clear D gene. Germline V gene data show CDR1 as SGHRS and CDR2 as YFSETQ. The CDR3 contains 13 residues. The V end lost 2 bases, the J end lost 3 bases, and 8 bases lay between the germline ends. The DNA of the CDR3 is TGCGCCAGCAGCTTTACTCGAAAAGAGACCCAGTACTTC. It specifies CASSFTRKETQYF.

As to this clonotype: One end of the junction does not line up with germline, which may come from a read error. The chain uses TRBV11-2 and TRBJ1-3, with D tentatively TRBD1 (5 bases). The CDR3 totals 12 residues. Germline V gene sequence: CDR1 SGHAT, CDR2 FQNNGV. The CDR3 loop is CASSLRAGKSDF. CDR3 bases: TGTGCCAGCAGCTTAAGAGCAGGGAAGTCGGATTTT.

The CDR3 DNA reads TGCGCCAGCAGCTTGGCGGCGGGAGCGGGCAATGAGCAGTTCTTC. Translating it yields CASSLAAGAGNEQFF. This sequence joins TRBV5-1 and TRBJ2-1; TRBD2 matches 7 bases. This CDR3 is built from 15 residues. The J segment lost 6 bases and the V segment lost 0 bases, leaving 6 bases of the junction unmatched. Germline-derived CDR1 and CDR2 are SGHRS and YFSETQ. Based on the CDR3 plus reference TRBV5-1 and TRBJ2-1, the full variable domain is KAGVTQTPRYLIKTRGQQVTLSCSPISGHRSVSWYQQTPGQGLQFLFEYFSETQRNKGNFPGRFSGRQFSNSRSEMNVSTLELGDSALYLCASSLAAGAGNEQFFGPGTRLTVL.

Only one count was recorded for this clonotype. This chain links TRBV5-4 with TRBJ2-6, with 11 bases lining up with TRBD1. CDR3 size: 18 residues. Germline CDR1 reads SGHNT; CDR2 reads YYREEE (reference sequence). After removal of 4 bases from V and 0 bases from J, the junction contained 6 bases not matched to a gene. The CDR3 sequence is CASSRGTGGRSGANVLTF. The CDR3 region has the DNA TGTGCCAGCAGCCGCGGGACAGGGGGGCGCTCTGGGGCCAACGTCCTGACTTTC.

This clonotype has more than one count but fewer than ten. J is TRBJ1-5 and V is TRBV6-1; D gene unclear. Trimming took 7 bases from V and 1 from J, leaving 14 bases between them. The CDR3 is 15 residues long. Looked up from germline, CDR1 is MNHNS and CDR2 is SASEGT. The CDR3 sequence is CASNTLPGSNQPQHF. The CDR3 DNA reads as TGTGCCAGCAATACCCTGCCGGGGAGCAATCAGCCCCAGCATTTT.

This clonotype was detected only a few times. The V call is TRBV7-3, the J call TRBJ2-3; D might be TRBD1 (6 bases). The CDR3 is 15 residues long. CDR1 and CDR2 from the germline V gene are SGHTA and FQGTGA. V lost 5 bases and J lost 2, with 14 bases in between. This chain's CDR3 is CASSRTVENTDTQYF. CDR3 bases: TGTGCCAGCAGCAGGACAGTGGAAAACACAGATACGCAGTATTTT.

CDR3 sequence (DNA): TGTGCCAGCAGCTTAAGCAGCCTTGGCAATCAGCCCCAGCATTTT. This translates into CASSLSSLGNQPQHF. This chain uses TRBV7-8 with TRBJ1-5; D remains ambiguous. Per germline, CDR1 SGHVS and CDR2 FQNEAQ. This CDR3 has 15 amino acids. V was shortened by 2 bases and J by 2 bases, with 10 bases between the two germline ends.

V usage is TRBV28 and J usage is TRBJ2-2; TRBD2 agrees at 7 bases. The CDR3 spans 18 residues. V gave up 6 bases and J gave up 4 bases; unmatched junction bases: 17. Per germline, CDR1 MDHEN and CDR2 SYDVKM. CDR3 sequence reads: CASSVPRGAGEATGELFF. The CDR3 DNA reads as TGTGCCAGCAGCGTTCCTAGAGGGGCGGGAGAGGCCACCGGGGAGCTGTTTTTT. Combining the CDR3 with reference TRBV28 and TRBJ2-2 gives the whole variable domain DVKVTQSSRYLVKRTGEKVFLECVQDMDHENMFWYRQDPGLGLRLIYFSYDVKMKEKGDIPEGYSVSREKKERFSLILESASTNQTSMYLCASSVPRGAGEATGELFFGEGSRLTVL.

Many counts were recorded for this clonotype. The chain is built from TRBV7-8 and TRBJ2-5; the D is unclear. Germline V gene lookup returns CDR1 SGHVS and CDR2 FQNEAQ. This CDR3 contains 13 residues. Trimming took 0 bases from V and 2 from J, leaving 4 bases between them. The CDR3 here is CASSLAYQETQYF. The CDR3 bases are TGTGCCAGCAGCTTAGCTTATCAAGAGACCCAGTACTTC.

The chain links TRBV6-2 or TRBV6-3 to TRBJ1-4; 8 nucleotides align to TRBD1. V was pared by 5 bases and J by 7 bases, with 9 bases of the junction left unmatched. Germline V CDR1 and CDR2: MNHEY, SVGEGT. This CDR3 contains 15 residues. The chain's CDR3 is CASSKSDRGTEKLFF. The CDR3 nucleotides are TGTGCCAGCAGTAAAAGCGACAGGGGTACTGAAAAACTGTTTTTT.

The rearrangement links TRBV27 to TRBJ1-2; D possibly corresponds to TRBD1 (6 bases). V was clipped by 8 bases and J by 4 bases, with 20 bases between them. There are 15 residues in the CDR3. Germline V gene data show CDR1 as MNHEY and CDR2 as SMNVEV (reference sequence). This CDR3 reads CASGRPGGQLYGYTF. CDR3 in DNA: TGTGCCAGCGGTAGACCGGGGGGACAACTCTATGGCTACACCTTC.

This clonotype was observed a few times. The CDR3 nucleotides read TGTGCCAGCAGCCAAGATAAGGGTCTCTACGAGCAGTACTTC. Translated: CASSQDKGLYEQYF. The gene calls are TRBV4-2 and TRBJ2-7, with D uncertain. This CDR3 region has 14 residues. The V and J ends lost 0 bases and 3 bases respectively, with 9 bases between them. Germline V gene data show CDR1 as LGHNA and CDR2 as YNFKEQ.

A note on this clonotype: An end of the junction does not agree with germline; a read error may underlie this. This CDR3 is CSARGGLAGALSHEQYF. As DNA, the CDR3 is TGCAGTGCTAGGGGGGGACTAGCGGGAGCTCTCTCCCACGAGCAGTACTTC. V and J are TRBV20-1 and TRBJ2-7, with 14 bases fitting TRBD2. Germline V gene sequence: CDR1 DFQATT, CDR2 SNEGSKA (reference sequence). The CDR3 runs to 17 residues.

This clonotype was recorded once. The rearrangement uses TRBV7-3 and TRBJ2-1, with D maybe TRBD2 (5 bases). This CDR3 comprises 12 residues. In germline, CDR1 is SGHTA, CDR2 FQGTGA. The V end was cut by 4 bases, the J end by 10 bases, with 11 bases between. The CDR3 region is CASSSRAGEQFF. The CDR3 DNA is TGTGCCAGCAGCTCCCGGGCGGGCGAGCAGTTCTTC.

This sequence joins TRBV19 and TRBJ2-5; TRBD2 might be the D (6 bases). This CDR3 contains 14 residues. Trimming stripped 5 bases from V and 3 bases from J, with 13 bases between. Germline CDR1 is LNHDA and CDR2 is SQIVND (reference sequence). The CDR3 sequence: CASSVLSSEETQYF. In DNA form, the CDR3 reads TGTGCCAGTAGTGTACTATCTAGCGAAGAGACCCAGTACTTC.

This clonotype was seen just once. This chain joins TRBV7-6 and TRBJ1-1, with D maybe TRBD1 (5 bases). Deletions cut 1 base from V and 4 bases from J, with 13 bases between. The CDR3 has 15 residues. Germline CDR1 and CDR2: SGHVS and FNYEAQ. This CDR3 reads CASSLGWQGATEAFF. The CDR3 nucleotides read TGTGCCAGCAGCTTAGGGTGGCAGGGTGCCACTGAAGCTTTCTTT.

This chain links TRBV7-9 with TRBJ2-1; TRBD2 matches 7 bases. This CDR3 has 16 residues. Germline V CDR1 and CDR2: SEHNR, FQNEAQ (reference sequence). Losses at the gene ends were 8 bases for V and 0 bases for J; bases not matched to a gene: 10. The CDR3 region is CASLPREVFSYNEQFF. CDR3 coding DNA: TGTGCCAGCTTACCCCGGGAGGTATTCTCCTACAATGAGCAGTTCTTC.

This clonotype came up a few times. The chain links TRBV7-3 to TRBJ2-5; D is tentatively TRBD1 or TRBD2 (5 bases each). The V gene's germline CDR1 is SGHTA and CDR2 FQGTGA. The V and J ends lost 9 bases and 7 bases respectively, with 21 bases between them. CDR3 length equals 14 residues. The CDR3 here is CARGETEQTWTQYF. CDR3 nucleotide sequence: TGTGCCAGAGGGGAGACAGAGCAAACTTGGACCCAGTACTTC. Using reference TRBV7-3 and TRBJ2-5 for the parts outside the CDR3, the full variable domain is GAGVSQTPSNKVTEKGKYVELRCDPISGHTALYWYRQSLGQGPEFLIYFQGTGAADDSGLPNDRFFAVRPEGSVSTLKIQRTERGDSAVYLCARGETEQTWTQYFGPGTRLLVL.

This clonotype appeared many times. The J gene is TRBJ1-5, the V gene TRBV7-9; D might be TRBD1 (5 bases). The CDR3 totals 14 residues. Trimming took 1 base from V and 7 from J, leaving 11 bases between them. CDR1 is SEHNR and CDR2 is FQNEAQ in the germline V gene (reference sequence). The CDR3, as DNA: TGTGCCAGCAGCTTAGTTGGGGGGGGGCAGCCCCAGCATTTT. The encoded protein is CASSLVGGGQPQHF.

The chain couples TRBV19 to TRBJ2-7, with 8 positions matching TRBD1. Germline CDR1 reads LNHDA; CDR2 reads SQIVND (reference sequence). The junction had 7 bases not matched to a gene; V was cut back by 5 bases and J by 1 base. The CDR3 extends over 15 amino acids. The CDR3 coding sequence is TGTGCCAGTAGTTCGGGACAGGCCTTTTCCTACGAGCAGTACTTC. This translates into CASSSGQAFSYEQYF.

This clonotype appeared a few times. The V call is TRBV5-6, the J call TRBJ2-2, with D perhaps matching TRBD1 (5 bases). Per germline, CDR1 SGHDT and CDR2 YYEEEE. CDR3 length equals 16 residues. Trimming shortened V by 0 bases and J by 5 bases, and 14 bases separated the two germline ends. The CDR3 DNA follows: TGTGCCAGCAGCTTGGGCAGGGATTATGGGACCGGGGAGCTGTTTTTT. This gives the protein CASSLGRDYGTGELFF. Using reference TRBV5-6 and TRBJ2-2 for the parts outside the CDR3, the full variable domain is DAGVTQSPTHLIKTRGQQVTLRCSPKSGHDTVSWYQQALGQGPQFIFQYYEEEERQRGNFPDRFSGHQFPNYSSELNVNALLLGDSALYLCASSLGRDYGTGELFFGEGSRLTVL.